The next 10 T cell receptor beta chains were all read from a single sample in a study of OX40 agonist ivuxolimab in advanced cancers. Libraries were prepared by immunoSEQ multiplex PCR; TCRdb keeps only in-frame clonotypes and omits some of them. In the table there are 30,000 to 45,000 clones, 85% to 90% of which are singletons. The sequences come from CD4+ or CD8+ T cells sorted from blood, collected in a trial of the OX40 agonist ivuxolimab. The receptors originated from an adult with an advanced solid tumor such as melanoma, head and neck, liver or kidney cancer.

About this clone itself: The junction departs from germline at one end; a sequencing error may be responsible. This rearrangement joins TRBV11-2 to TRBJ1-4; possibly TRBD1 for D (5 bases). This CDR3 contains 12 residues. Germline V lookup: CDR1 SGHAT, CDR2 FQNNGV. CDR3 DNA sequence: TGTGCCAGCACCTTAGGGGCAAAGGAACTGTTTTTT. As protein: CASTLGAKELFF.

This sequence joins TRBV28 and TRBJ2-7; D is unresolved. From germline, CDR1 is MDHEN and CDR2 SYDVKM. V was trimmed by 3 bases and J by 4 bases, leaving 4 bases between them. This CDR3 is 11 amino acids long. The CDR3 bases are TGTGCCAGCAGTTTTGGGTACGAGCAGTACTTC. This gives the protein CASSFGYEQYF.

In its sample, this clone was seen once. The V and J genes are TRBV5-6 and TRBJ1-4, with 9 bases fitting TRBD1. Germline CDR1 reads SGHDT; CDR2 reads YYEEEE. This CDR3 is 14 amino acids long. The V gene end was trimmed by 3 bases and the J gene end by 6 bases; junction bases not matched to a gene: 3. DNA for the CDR3: TGTGCCAGCAGCTCGACAGGGGGGCATGAAAAACTGTTTTTT. Its protein product is CASSSTGGHEKLFF.

V usage is TRBV4-1 and J usage is TRBJ2-7; tentative D call: TRBD1 (6 bases). Germline V CDR1 and CDR2: MGHRA, YSYEKL. Trimming removed 3 bases at V and 2 bases at J, with 11 bases between. The CDR3 sequence is 14 residues long. DNA of the CDR3: TGCGCCAGCAGCCACCTCGGACAGACCTACGAGCAGTACTTC. This encodes CASSHLGQTYEQYF.

The chain is built from TRBV27 and TRBJ2-1, with D possibly being TRBD1 (5 bases). The germline V and J ends were trimmed by 2 bases and 6 bases, with 8 bases remaining between them. Germline CDR1 MNHEY, CDR2 SMNVEV (reference sequence). The CDR3 is 13 amino acids. The CDR3 nucleotides are TGTGCCAGCAGTTTACAGGGTGTCAATGAGCAGTTCTTC. This codes for CASSLQGVNEQFF.

The chain uses TRBV5-1 and TRBJ2-7, with 7 bases matching TRBD2. Germline CDR1 and CDR2: SGHRS and YFSETQ. This CDR3 has 14 residues. V gave up 0 bases and J gave up 4 bases; unmatched junction bases: 4. The CDR3 is CASSLVASGYEQYF. The CDR3 coding sequence is TGCGCCAGCAGCTTGGTGGCTAGCGGATACGAGCAGTACTTC.

This clone has more than one count but fewer than ten. V and J are TRBV27 and TRBJ2-3, with a weak D call TRBD2 (6 bases). V was pared by 4 bases and J by 3 bases, with 11 bases between. The CDR3 is 14 amino acids. Germline CDR1 is MNHEY and CDR2 is SMNVEV (reference sequence). The CDR3 DNA reads as TGTGCCAGCAGTTGGGACGGGAGAACAGATACGCAGTATTTT. Protein: CASSWDGRTDTQYF.

The chain carries TRBV30 and TRBJ2-3; D remains unclear. V shed 4 bases and J shed 0 bases, with 8 bases lying between them. CDR1 is GTSNPN, CDR2 SVGIG, per germline (reference sequence). This CDR3 comprises 13 residues. This chain's CDR3 is CAWNFGSTDTQYF. CDR3 DNA sequence: TGTGCCTGGAATTTCGGGAGCACAGATACGCAGTATTTT.

J is TRBJ2-7 and V is TRBV9, with 7 bases that match TRBD2. The CDR3 length is 16 residues. Losses at the gene ends were 3 bases for V and 3 bases for J; bases not matched to a gene: 12. CDR1 and CDR2 from the germline V gene are SGDLS and YYNGEE. CDR3 in amino acids: CASSESRIAGNYEQYF. Here the CDR3 DNA reads TGTGCCAGCAGCGAAAGTCGGATAGCGGGCAACTACGAGCAGTACTTC.

This clone was picked up one time. CDR3: CSVWGAGELFF. DNA of the CDR3: TGCAGCGTTTGGGGGGCAGGGGAACTGTTTTTT. The chain joins TRBV29-1 to TRBJ1-4, with D maybe TRBD1 (6 bases). The CDR3 length is 11 residues. Trimming removed 5 bases at V and 12 bases at J, with 13 bases between. CDR1 and CDR2 from the germline V gene are SQVTM and ANQGSEA. Based on the CDR3 plus reference TRBV29-1 and TRBJ1-4, the full variable domain is SAVISQKPSRDICQRGTSLTIQCQVDSQVTMMFWYRQQPGQSLTLIATANQGSEATYESGFVIDKFPISRPNLTFSTLTVSNMSPEDSSIYLCSVWGAGELFFGSGTQLSVL.